The source of this T cell receptor (beta chain) is a study of control samples from healthy donors and cancer patients. This clone was seen a few times. Germline loops: CDR1 SGHAT, CDR2 FQDESV (reference sequence). Deletions cut 5 bases from V and 6 bases from J, with 14 bases between. The CDR3 has 14 residues. Method: immunoSEQ multiplex PCR; TCRdb's copy keeps in-frame clones and lacks some. This table has roughly 92,000 clones, around 87% appearing once. The TCR was taken from a woman aged 50 to 65 in good health. J is TRBJ2-1 and V is TRBV11-1, with D perhaps TRBD2 (5 bases). Sequencing used blood. The CDR3 sequence: CASSLPGWANEQFF. In DNA form, the CDR3 reads TGTGCCAGCAGCCTACCGGGATGGGCCAATGAGCAGTTCTTC.